This T cell receptor beta chain was identified during a study of blood T cell repertoires in COVID-19. Trimming left V 2 bases short and J 0 bases short, with 13 bases between. The germline V gene encodes CDR1 GTSNPN and CDR2 SVGIG (reference sequence). The CDR3 has 15 residues. Cohorts were assigned according to the clinical history that participants reported. Original methodology: Reference gene primer amplification yielded estimated nucleated cell counts. Using immunoSEQ multiplex PCR, the repertoire was profiled, and TCRdb retains in-frame clones only, with some absent. V and J calls and clone size follow that table, whereas D and trimming were derived from the DNA. The profile shows 300,000 to 400,000 clones, approximately 90% of them singletons.

The chain links TRBV30 to TRBJ1-1; the D gene is possibly TRBD1 (6 bases). The sequencing sample was made of PBMCs or T cells enriched from blood (not recorded which). This sequence was found in a young woman who had been exposed to COVID-19. CDR3 nucleotides: TGTGCCTGGAGTTCTTATGGGGGCCTGAACACTGAAGCTTTCTTT. This gives the protein CAWSSYGGLNTEAFF.